This T cell receptor beta chain stems from a study of technical replicates of blood from several donors. CDR3 length: 16 residues. Trimming cost V 3 bases and J 1 base; bases outside gene matches: 4. Germline CDR1 LGHNA, CDR2 YNFKEQ. Produced via immunoSEQ multiplex PCR; TCRdb's table is partial and in-frame only. The table shows about 80,000 clones, with roughly 94% occurring only once. The TCR sequence derives from a human donor in good health. Specimen: T cells isolated from PBMCs. The V and J genes are TRBV4-2 and TRBJ2-3; 10 nucleotides match TRBD2. The CDR3 sequence: CASSHLLAGGTDTQYF. DNA for the CDR3: TGTGCCAGCAGCCATCTTCTAGCGGGAGGCACAGATACGCAGTATTTT.